This T cell receptor (beta chain) was sequenced for a study of OX40 agonist ivuxolimab in advanced cancers. Across the whole study: Of mixed ages from about 23 to 85 and averaging 60 years, the group was 65% to 85% male. Study-wide points: At 0.1 to 3.0 mg/kg and by week 6, CD4+ and CD8+ T cells in the blood had expanded clonally.

Per germline, CDR1 PRHDT and CDR2 FYEKMQ (reference sequence). The CDR3 runs to 15 residues. Trimming stripped 4 bases from V and 3 bases from J, with 16 bases between. The study sampled blood at baseline, cycle 4 day 1, and cycle 7 day 1. Remarks on this clone: What it binds is not known.

Sequenced by immunoSEQ multiplex PCR; TCRdb stores in-frame clones only, minus some. The sample has about 95,000 clones, 85% to 90% seen once. The sequencing used CD4+ or CD8+ T cells sorted from blood, collected in a trial of the OX40 agonist ivuxolimab. The TCR originated in an adult with an advanced solid tumor such as melanoma, head and neck, liver or kidney cancer. The chain couples TRBV13 to TRBJ2-7; D tentatively fits TRBD1 or TRBD2 (6 bases each). CDR3: CASSSGGGGFYEQYF. The CDR3 DNA follows: TGTGCCAGCAGCTCCGGAGGAGGGGGGTTCTACGAGCAGTACTTC.